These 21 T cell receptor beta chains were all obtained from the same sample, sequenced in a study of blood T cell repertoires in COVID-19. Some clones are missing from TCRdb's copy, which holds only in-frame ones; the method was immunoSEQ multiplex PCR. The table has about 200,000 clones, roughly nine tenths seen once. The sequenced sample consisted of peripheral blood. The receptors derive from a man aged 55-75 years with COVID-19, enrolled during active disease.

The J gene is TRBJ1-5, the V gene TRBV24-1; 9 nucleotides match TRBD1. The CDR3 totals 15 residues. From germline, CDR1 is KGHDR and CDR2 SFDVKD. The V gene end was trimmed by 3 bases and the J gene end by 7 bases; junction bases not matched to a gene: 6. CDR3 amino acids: CATSDGGTGNQPQHF. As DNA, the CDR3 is TGTGCCACCAGTGATGGGGGGACAGGGAACCAGCCCCAGCATTTT.

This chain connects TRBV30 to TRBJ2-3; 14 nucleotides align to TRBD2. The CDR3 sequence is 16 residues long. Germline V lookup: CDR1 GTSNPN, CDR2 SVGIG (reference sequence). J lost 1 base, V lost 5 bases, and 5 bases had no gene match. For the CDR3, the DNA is TGTGCCTGGGGGGGACTAGCGGGAGCGGGCACAGATACGCAGTATTTT. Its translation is CAWGGLAGAGTDTQYF.

Here the CDR3 reads CASSQDRASVYEQFF. The CDR3 bases are TGTGCCAGCAGCCAAGATCGGGCTAGCGTTTATGAGCAGTTCTTC. V gene TRBV4-2 combines with J gene TRBJ2-1; D is possibly TRBD2 (6 bases). The germline gives CDR1 LGHNA, CDR2 YNFKEQ. The CDR3 length is 15 residues. Trimming stripped 0 bases from V and 8 bases from J, with 14 bases between.

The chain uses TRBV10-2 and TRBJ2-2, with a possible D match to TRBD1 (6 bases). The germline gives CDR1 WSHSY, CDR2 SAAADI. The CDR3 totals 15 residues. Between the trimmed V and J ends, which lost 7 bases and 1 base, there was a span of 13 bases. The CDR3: CASMLQGMNTGELFF. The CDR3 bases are TGCGCCAGCATGTTACAGGGAATGAACACCGGGGAGCTGTTTTTT.

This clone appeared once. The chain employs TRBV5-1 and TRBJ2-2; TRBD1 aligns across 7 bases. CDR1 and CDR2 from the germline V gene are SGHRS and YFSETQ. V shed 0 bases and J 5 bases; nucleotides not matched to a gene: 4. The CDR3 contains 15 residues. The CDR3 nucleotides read TGCGCCAGCAGCTTGGGACAGGGAGTGACCGGGGAGCTGTTTTTT. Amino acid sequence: CASSLGQGVTGELFF.

The CDR3 sequence: CASTPALSSYNEQFF. The CDR3 DNA sequence: TGTGCCAGCACCCCCGCTCTGAGCTCCTACAATGAGCAGTTCTTC. The J gene is TRBJ2-1, the V gene TRBV6-1; unclear D gene. The CDR3 covers 15 residues. Trimming took off 7 bases at V and 0 bases at J, with 13 bases between the two ends. CDR1 MNHNS and CDR2 SASEGT come from the germline V gene.

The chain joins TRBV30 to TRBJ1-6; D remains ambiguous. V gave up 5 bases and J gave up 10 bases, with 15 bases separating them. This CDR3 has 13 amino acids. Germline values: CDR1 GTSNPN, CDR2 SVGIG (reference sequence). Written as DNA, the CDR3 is TGTGCCTGGGTGAACAGTGTTGGCTCACCCCTCCACTTT. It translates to CAWVNSVGSPLHF.

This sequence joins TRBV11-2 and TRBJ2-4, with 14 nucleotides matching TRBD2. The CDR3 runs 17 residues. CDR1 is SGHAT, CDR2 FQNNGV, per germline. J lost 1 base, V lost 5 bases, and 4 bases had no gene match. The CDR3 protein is CASSPGLAGVAKNIQYF. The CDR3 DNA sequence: TGTGCCAGCAGCCCGGGACTAGCGGGAGTGGCCAAAAACATTCAGTACTTC.

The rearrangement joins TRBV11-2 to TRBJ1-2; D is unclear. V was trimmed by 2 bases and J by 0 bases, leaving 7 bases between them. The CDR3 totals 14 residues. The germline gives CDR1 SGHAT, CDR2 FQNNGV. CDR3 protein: CASSLSLSNYGYTF. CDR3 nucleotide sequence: TGTGCCAGCAGCTTAAGCCTTTCTAACTATGGCTACACCTTC.

CDR3 nucleotides: TGTGCCACCAGCATAGACAGGGGTCATCAGCCCCAGCATTTT. Translation: CATSIDRGHQPQHF. The chain links TRBV15 to TRBJ1-5, with TRBD1 matching 8 bases. CDR1 and CDR2 from the germline V gene are LNHNV and YYDKDF (reference sequence). V was pared by 4 bases and J by 5 bases, with 4 bases of the junction left unmatched. The CDR3 totals 14 residues.

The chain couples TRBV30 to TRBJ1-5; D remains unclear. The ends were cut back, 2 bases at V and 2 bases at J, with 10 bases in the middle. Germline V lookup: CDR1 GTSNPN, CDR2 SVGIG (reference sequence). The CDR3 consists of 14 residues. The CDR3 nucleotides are TGTGCCTGGAGTTATACGGGTGGCAATCAGCCCCAGCATTTT. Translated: CAWSYTGGNQPQHF. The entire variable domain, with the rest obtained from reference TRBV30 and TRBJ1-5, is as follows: SQTIHQWPATLVQPVGSPLSLECTVEGTSNPNLYWYRQAAGRGLQLLFYSVGIGQISSEVPQNLSASRPQDRQFILSSKKLLLSDSGFYLCAWSYTGGNQPQHFGDGTRLSIL.

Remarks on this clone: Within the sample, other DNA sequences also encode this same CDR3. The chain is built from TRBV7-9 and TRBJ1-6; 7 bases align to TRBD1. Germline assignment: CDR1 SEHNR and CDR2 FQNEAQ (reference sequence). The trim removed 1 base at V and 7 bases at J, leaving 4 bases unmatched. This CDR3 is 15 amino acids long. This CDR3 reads CASSLGDRANSPLHF. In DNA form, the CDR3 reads TGTGCCAGCAGCTTAGGTGACAGGGCAAATTCACCCCTCCACTTT.

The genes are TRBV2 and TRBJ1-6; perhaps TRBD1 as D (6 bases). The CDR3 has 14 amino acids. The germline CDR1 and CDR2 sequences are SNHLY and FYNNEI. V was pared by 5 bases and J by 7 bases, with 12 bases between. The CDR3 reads CASSNRVPNSPLHF. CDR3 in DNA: TGTGCCAGCAGTAACAGGGTTCCCAATTCACCCCTCCACTTT.

The CDR3 nucleotides read TGTGCCAGTAGTATAGATCTGACGAGCGGGGGGGCCAATGAGCAGTTCTTC. Protein product: CASSIDLTSGGANEQFF. V is TRBV19 and J is TRBJ2-1; 10 bases line up with TRBD2. Germline trimming cut 0 bases from V and 6 bases from J; bases unmatched to any gene: 8. Germline V gene lookup returns CDR1 LNHDA and CDR2 SQIVND (reference sequence). The CDR3 contains 17 residues.

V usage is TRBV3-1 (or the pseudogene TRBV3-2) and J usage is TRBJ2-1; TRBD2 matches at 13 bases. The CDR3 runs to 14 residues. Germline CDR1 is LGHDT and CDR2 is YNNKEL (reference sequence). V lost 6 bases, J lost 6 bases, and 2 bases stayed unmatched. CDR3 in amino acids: CASSRLAGGNEQFF. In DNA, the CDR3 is TGTGCCAGCAGTCGACTAGCGGGGGGCAATGAGCAGTTCTTC.

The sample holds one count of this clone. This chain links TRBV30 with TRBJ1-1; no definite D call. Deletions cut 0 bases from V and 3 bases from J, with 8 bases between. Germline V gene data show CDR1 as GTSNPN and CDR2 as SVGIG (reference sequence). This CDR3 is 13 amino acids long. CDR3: CAWSVLEYTEAFF. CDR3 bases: TGTGCCTGGAGTGTACTAGAATACACTGAAGCTTTCTTT.

The CDR3, as DNA: TGTGCCATTCGGAGGGCAGCAACCTACGAGCAGTACTTC. It translates to CAIRRAATYEQYF. The chain employs TRBV28 and TRBJ2-7, with a possible D match to TRBD2 (6 bases). V lost 10 bases and J lost 2, with 15 bases in between. Per germline, CDR1 MDHEN and CDR2 SYDVKM. The CDR3 runs to 13 residues.

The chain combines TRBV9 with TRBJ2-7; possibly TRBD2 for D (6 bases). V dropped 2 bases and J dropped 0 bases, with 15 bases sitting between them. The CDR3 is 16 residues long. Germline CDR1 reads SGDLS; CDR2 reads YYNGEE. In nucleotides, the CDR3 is TGTGCCAGCAGCGTGGGGGGACCGTCTATCTCCTACGAGCAGTACTTC. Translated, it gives CASSVGGPSISYEQYF.

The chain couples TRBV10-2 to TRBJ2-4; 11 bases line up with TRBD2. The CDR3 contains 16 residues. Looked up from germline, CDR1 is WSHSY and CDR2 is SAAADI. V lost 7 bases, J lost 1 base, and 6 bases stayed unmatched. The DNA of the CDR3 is TGCGCCAGCACCAGGACTAGCGGGTGGGCCAAAAACATTCAGTACTTC. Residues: CASTRTSGWAKNIQYF.

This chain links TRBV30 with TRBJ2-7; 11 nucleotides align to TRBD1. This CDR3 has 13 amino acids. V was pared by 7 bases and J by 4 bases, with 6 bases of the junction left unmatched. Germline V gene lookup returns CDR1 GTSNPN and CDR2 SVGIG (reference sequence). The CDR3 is CASNGQGAYEQYF. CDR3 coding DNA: TGTGCCTCGAATGGACAGGGGGCTTACGAGCAGTACTTC.

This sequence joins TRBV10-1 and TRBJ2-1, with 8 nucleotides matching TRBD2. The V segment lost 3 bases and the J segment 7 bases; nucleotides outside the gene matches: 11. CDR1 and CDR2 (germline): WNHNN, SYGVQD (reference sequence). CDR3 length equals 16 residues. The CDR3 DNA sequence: TGCGCCAGCAGTGACCAGCGGGGGAAGGGACGAAATGAGCAGTTCTTC. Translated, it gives CASSDQRGKGRNEQFF.